The following is a TCR beta chain sequence with its context. The data were taken from a study of shared T cell receptors in the human thymus. V trimming: 0 bases; J trimming: 7 bases; junction bases outside the gene matches: 4. The CDR3 contains 14 residues. Germline-derived CDR1 and CDR2 are SGHRS and YFSETQ. The table came from immunoSEQ multiplex PCR; TCRdb's copy has only in-frame clones and leaves some out. The sample consists of more than 550,000 clones, approximately 83% of them appearing once. The same specimen was also included in a second study, on human thymus T cells. From that second work: Infants, healthy and Finnish, who were having corrective surgery for congenital heart defects served as donors. Related work showed strongly overlapping thymic repertoires across unrelated individuals.

This TCR was sampled from a girl under two years old with a congenital heart defect. The V and J genes are TRBV5-1 and TRBJ2-1; 7 bases are a match to TRBD2. Sequencing was done on a sample of thymocytes. CDR3 DNA: TGCGCCAGCAGCTTGGCGCTGGGGGGGAATGAGCAGTTCTTC. Translation gives CASSLALGGNEQFF.